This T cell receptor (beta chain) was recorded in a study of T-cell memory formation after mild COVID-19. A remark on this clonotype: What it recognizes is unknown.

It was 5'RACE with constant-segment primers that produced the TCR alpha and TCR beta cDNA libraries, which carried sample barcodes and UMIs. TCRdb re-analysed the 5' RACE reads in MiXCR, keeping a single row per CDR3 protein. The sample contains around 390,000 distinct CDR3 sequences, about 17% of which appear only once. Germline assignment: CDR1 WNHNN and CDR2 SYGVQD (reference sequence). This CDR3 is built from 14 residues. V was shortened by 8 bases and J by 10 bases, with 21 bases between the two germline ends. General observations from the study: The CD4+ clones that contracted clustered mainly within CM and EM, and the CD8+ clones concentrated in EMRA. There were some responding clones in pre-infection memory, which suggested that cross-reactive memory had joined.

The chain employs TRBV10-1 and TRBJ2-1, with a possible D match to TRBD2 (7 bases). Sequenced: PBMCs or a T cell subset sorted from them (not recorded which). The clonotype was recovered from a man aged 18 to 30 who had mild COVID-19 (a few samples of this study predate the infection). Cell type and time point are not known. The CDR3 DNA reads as TGCGCCAGCTCCAGGACAGTCGGGCGGGGGGAGCAGTTCTTC. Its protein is CASSRTVGRGEQFF.